What follows describes a single T cell receptor (beta chain). As yet, its antigen is unknown. It was at deep level that the assay was run. Generated by immunoSEQ multiplex PCR, the TCRdb table keeps only in-frame clones and is missing some. The table records about 1,800,000 clones, approximately 94% of them present only once. This specimen belongs to a study of shared clonotypes between healthy human individuals. Points from the study as a whole: In the sorted subsets, rarefaction showed sequencing was incomplete despite large depth. Some clonotypes were shared by all four sorted-subset donors, while others were not shared. The non-shared ones had lower generation probabilities than the shared ones. Naive subsets, compared against memory subsets, generally had larger estimated richness values.

This CDR3 has 14 amino acids. Germline V CDR1 and CDR2: SGHRS, YFSETQ. V was clipped by 0 bases and J by 14 bases, with 17 bases between them. The naive CD8 subset, CD45RO-negative cells positively selected for CCR7, excluded terminally differentiated effector memory CD45RA+ cells. Sequenced sample: naive CD8+ T cells sorted from blood. The receptor comes from a man aged 18 to 35 in good health. This chain joins TRBV5-1 and TRBJ2-2, with D possibly called TRBD1 or TRBD2 (6 bases each). The CDR3: CASSLAGDMSALFF. CDR3 DNA sequence: TGCGCCAGCAGCTTGGCGGGGGACATGTCTGCACTGTTTTTT.